This is a list of T cell receptor beta chains from one sample in a study of cytomegalovirus exposure and HLA in healthy donors. Using immunoSEQ multiplex PCR, the repertoire was profiled, and TCRdb retains in-frame clones only, with some absent. The repertoire includes roughly 170,000 clones, just under 85% of them detected once, and 4.5% to 5.5% sits in the top ten. Sequencing input: PBMCs. The receptors stem from a girl aged 5-17 years in good health and CMV-seropositive. Each CDR3 is given with its conserved first and last residue. Fields, in order: V gene, CDR3 length, CDR3 protein.

>TRBV12-5|14
CASGLGGRRTEAFF
>TRBV6-5|11
CASSSTDTQYF
>TRBV9|16
CASSVEGGSTNEKLFF
>TRBV25-1|14
CASSEAGGQETQYF
>TRBV5-6|16
CASSSNRGPWGEPQHF
>TRBV5-4|14
CASSETGANEKLFF
>TRBV6-1|13
CASSQDRGRGYTF
>TRBV9|15
CASSESPGQGYEQYF
>TRBV11-2|14
CASSLGQGQRGYTF
>TRBV7-8|14
CASSGGQIYYEQYF
>TRBV5-4|14
CASSLRGSGNTIYF
>TRBV19|14
CASSWGGGAQPQHF
>TRBV19|16
CASSLKGGGGNQPQHF
>TRBV27|20
CASSFIPPGQINSGANVLTF
>TRBV7-8|15
CASSLRGQGAKGYTF
>TRBV12-1|18
CASSLILLAGGRLDTQYF
>TRBV4-1|14
CASSQDAGSYEQYF
>TRBV4-1|16
CASSQENSGRGDEQYF
>TRBV29-1|15
CSVINRQSSYNEQFF
>TRBV9|15
CASSVEGRVEDGYTF
>TRBV2|15
CASAAAKSSYNEQFF
>TRBV19|13
CASSMGTSREQFF
>TRBV21-1|16
CASNLRSARSGNTIYF